These T cell receptor beta chains were read from a single sample in a study of blood T cell repertoires in COVID-19. The assay was immunoSEQ multiplex PCR, and TCRdb's table has in-frame clones only and misses some. The sample lists around 200,000 clones, roughly 87% occurring once. Sequences were obtained from PBMCs or T cells enriched from blood (not recorded which). These receptors all stem from a young man with acute COVID-19. Each CDR3 is given with its conserved first and last residue. D genes are given only for firm matches. The listing skips clone size in some rows; elsewhere it reads once, few, many or a size class.

d_call j_call v_call clone_size cdr3_aa cdr3_nt
. TRBJ2-1 TRBV11-2 . CASSLNPLVHEQFF TGTGCCAGCAGCTTAAACCCTCTAGTACATGAGCAGTTCTTC
. TRBJ2-1 TRBV7-8 . CASSLARLAMNEQFF TGTGCCAGCAGCTTAGCGCGTCTAGCGATGAATGAGCAGTTCTTC
. TRBJ2-1 TRBV7-2 once CASSLEGVRSYNEQFF TGTGCCAGCAGCTTAGAAGGGGTTCGGTCCTACAATGAGCAGTTCTTC
. TRBJ2-1 TRBV5-1 . CASSLGGYTYNEQFF TGCGCCAGCAGCTTGGGGGGCTATACCTACAATGAGCAGTTCTTC
TRBD1 TRBJ2-7 TRBV5-1 . CASSRTPGDRAYEQYF TGCGCCAGCAGCAGGACTCCCGGGGACAGGGCCTACGAGCAGTACTTC
. TRBJ2-5 TRBV5-1 . CASSLAVGAGDQETQYF TGCGCCAGCAGCTTGGCCGTTGGGGCAGGGGATCAAGAGACCCAGTACTTC
TRBD1 TRBJ1-3 TRBV11-3 . CASSPRQGLRGPSGNTIYF TGTGCCAGCAGCCCTAGACAGGGGCTAAGGGGTCCCTCTGGAAACACCATATATTTT
. TRBJ2-2 TRBV19 . CASSTFDRSGELFF TGTGCCAGTAGTACCTTTGACAGGTCCGGGGAGCTGTTTTTT
TRBD2 TRBJ2-7 TRBV3-1/TRBV3-2 . CASSQGRTSYEQYF TGTGCCAGCAGCCAAGGAAGGACTAGCTACGAGCAGTACTTC
TRBD1 TRBJ1-1 TRBV10-3 . CAISDTGGSTEAFF TGTGCCATCAGTGACACAGGGGGGTCCACTGAAGCTTTCTTT
TRBD2 TRBJ2-7 TRBV19 . CATTTAGVPYEQYF TGTGCCACCACCACGGCGGGAGTACCCTACGAGCAGTACTTC
TRBD1 TRBJ1-2 TRBV11-1 . CASSADRVRGYTF TGTGCCAGCAGCGCCGACAGGGTTAGGGGCTACACCTTC
. TRBJ2-5 TRBV6-2/TRBV6-3 . CASSYGITGSPEAQYF TGTGCCAGCAGTTACGGGATAACAGGGTCTCCGGAGGCCCAGTACTTC
. TRBJ1-5 TRBV28 . CASRAGNQPQHF TGTGCCAGCAGGGCAGGGAATCAGCCCCAGCATTTT
. TRBJ1-1 TRBV19 . CASSSTAGMLNTEAFF TGTGCCAGTAGTAGCACGGCAGGGATGTTGAACACTGAAGCTTTCTTT
TRBD2 TRBJ2-1 TRBV7-6 . CASSLGVWVAGGGNNEQFF TGTGCCAGCAGCTTAGGGGTCTGGGTAGCGGGAGGGGGGAACAATGAGCAGTTCTTC
. TRBJ2-7 TRBV4-2 . CASSPRYRSETYEQYF TGTGCCAGCAGCCCCCGGTATCGTAGCGAGACCTACGAGCAGTACTTC
. TRBJ1-1 TRBV2 once CASSESGVPMNTEAFF TGTGCCAGCAGTGAATCAGGGGTCCCCATGAACACTGAAGCTTTCTTT
TRBD1 TRBJ2-4 TRBV12-3/TRBV12-4 . CASRGTGKNIQYF TGTGCCAGCAGGGGGACAGGGAAAAACATTCAGTACTTC
TRBD2 TRBJ2-7 TRBV19 . CASSIPLASGTYEQYF TGTGCCAGTAGTATCCCCCTGGCGAGCGGGACGTACGAGCAGTACTTC
. TRBJ2-7 TRBV2 . CASITAGYSYEQYF TGTGCCAGCATCACAGCAGGGTACTCCTACGAGCAGTACTTC
. TRBJ1-1 TRBV4-1 . CASSRLGQGNTEAFF TGCGCCAGCAGCCGCTTGGGGCAGGGGAACACTGAAGCTTTCTTT
TRBD2 TRBJ2-1 TRBV7-3 . CASSPSGIGLQFF TGTGCCAGCAGCCCTAGCGGGATTGGTCTGCAGTTCTTC
. TRBJ1-5 TRBV6-1 . CASSEVDSQPQHF TGTGCCAGCAGTGAGGTTGACAGTCAGCCCCAGCATTTT
TRBD1 TRBJ2-5 TRBV25-1 . CASSEWTGQETQYF TGTGCCAGCAGTGAATGGACAGGGCAAGAGACCCAGTACTTC
TRBD1 TRBJ2-7 TRBV7-9 . CASRETGEARYEQYF TGTGCCAGCAGAGAAACAGGGGAAGCCCGTTACGAGCAGTACTTC
. TRBJ2-2 TRBV2 . CALLAELTGELFF TGTGCCCTCTTGGCGGAGCTTACCGGGGAGCTGTTTTTT
. TRBJ2-2 TRBV11-2 . CASSLRTGELFF TGTGCCAGCAGCTTGAGGACCGGGGAGCTGTTTTTT
. TRBJ1-4 TRBV30 . CAWSVRGRGEKLFF TGTGCCTGGAGTGTACGGGGGAGGGGGGAAAAACTGTTTTTT